The 30 T cell receptor beta chains reported below all come from one sample, sequenced in a study of chemoradiotherapy in HPV16-positive cancers. Measured with immunoSEQ multiplex PCR; TCRdb has only the in-frame clones, and not every one. The profile shows approximately 6,200 clones, approximately 86% of them singletons. This material consisted of blood, taken from a patient who underwent chemoradiotherapy. These receptors were collected from a human donor with HPV-associated anogenital cancer.

A few counts support this clone. The chain combines TRBV28 with TRBJ1-5; D not resolved. This CDR3 contains 15 residues. V was pared by 3 bases and J by 0 bases, with 9 bases between. Germline-derived CDR1 and CDR2 are MDHEN and SYDVKM. The CDR3 DNA follows: TGTGCCAGCAGTTTCTTAGCCGCTAGCAATCAGCCCCAGCATTTT. Its translation: CASSFLAASNQPQHF.

The gene calls are TRBV7-8 and TRBJ1-2, with D unresolved. The length of the CDR3 is 16 residues. V gave up 4 bases and J gave up 7 bases, with 22 bases separating them. Germline loops: CDR1 SGHVS, CDR2 FQNEAQ. CDR3 coding DNA: TGTGCCAGCAGCTCAAGGAGGGATGGCAGGATCGGTGGCTACACCTTC. It specifies CASSSRRDGRIGGYTF.

This clone was observed once. The chain recombines TRBV6-5 with TRBJ2-1; D perhaps matches TRBD2 (7 bases). From germline, CDR1 is MNHEY and CDR2 SVGAGI. The CDR3 spans 16 residues. V was pared by 2 bases and J by 1 base, with 12 bases between. In DNA, the CDR3 is TGTGCCAGCAGTTACCGGGGGGCATGGTCCTACAATGAGCAGTTCTTC. This translates into CASSYRGAWSYNEQFF.

This chain joins TRBV6-5 and TRBJ1-2; D is possibly TRBD1 (5 bases). V was trimmed by 7 bases and J by 13 bases, leaving 19 bases between them. The CDR3 spans 12 residues. The V gene's germline CDR1 is MNHEY and CDR2 SVGAGI. Written as DNA, the CDR3 is TGTGCCAGCATCCACGAGAGGGGTACGCCCACCTTC. Translated: CASIHERGTPTF.

This clone is large within its sample. V gene TRBV6-1 combines with J gene TRBJ2-7; D gene ambiguous. The ends were cut back, 2 bases at V and 4 bases at J, with 3 bases in the middle. The CDR3 length is 11 residues. Germline CDR1 MNHNS, CDR2 SASEGT. Here the CDR3 reads CASSEWYEQYF. Written as DNA, the CDR3 is TGTGCCAGCAGTGAATGGTACGAGCAGTACTTC.

The V and J genes are TRBV5-1 and TRBJ2-7; no clear D gene. The CDR3 contains 12 residues. V lost 0 bases to trimming and J lost 3 bases, with 4 bases between them. Germline CDR1 is SGHRS and CDR2 is YFSETQ. The CDR3 DNA reads TGCGCCAGCAGCTTGGGTGGCTACGAGCAGTACTTC. Translating it yields CASSLGGYEQYF.

This clone appeared once. The chain combines TRBV2 with TRBJ1-1, with D unclear. The CDR3 consists of 15 residues. The germline CDR1 and CDR2 sequences are SNHLY and FYNNEI. V was clipped by 6 bases and J by 1 base, with 15 bases between them. CDR3 sequence reads: CASSEAKGRNTEAFF. CDR3 in DNA: TGTGCCAGCAGCGAGGCCAAGGGAAGGAACACTGAAGCTTTCTTT.

V gene TRBV27 combines with J gene TRBJ2-1, with TRBD2 matching over 7 bases. Germline-derived CDR1 and CDR2 are MNHEY and SMNVEV (reference sequence). CDR3 length equals 14 residues. J lost 6 bases, V lost 8 bases, and 10 bases had no gene match. CDR3 amino acids: CASGTGLTGNEQFF. As DNA, the CDR3 is TGTGCCAGCGGAACGGGACTAACGGGCAATGAGCAGTTCTTC.

The chain couples TRBV18 to TRBJ1-6; D uncertain. Germline V gene data show CDR1 as KGHSH and CDR2 as LQKENI. The CDR3 is 15 amino acids. V was pared by 2 bases and J by 7 bases, with 12 bases between. The CDR3: CASSPLGNGNSPLHF. The CDR3 coding sequence is TGTGCCAGCTCACCATTGGGGAATGGCAATTCACCCCTCCACTTT. Full variable domain (outside the CDR3, taken from reference TRBV18 and TRBJ1-6): NAGVMQNPRHLVRRRGQEARLRCSPMKGHSHVYWYRQLPEEGLKFMVYLQKENIIDESGMPKERFSAEFPKEGPSILRIQQVVRGDSAAYFCASSPLGNGNSPLHFGNGTRLTVT.

The chain combines TRBV4-3 with TRBJ1-2; D gene ambiguous. The CDR3 is 13 amino acids. Germline V gene lookup returns CDR1 LGHNA and CDR2 YSLEER. Trimming took off 0 bases at V and 13 bases at J, with 15 bases between the two ends. For the CDR3, the DNA is TGCGCCAGCAGCCAAGATATAAGGAGTGAGGTCACCTTC. This translates into CASSQDIRSEVTF.

This clone turned up a few times. This CDR3 reads CASSLRGDPGNTIYF. The CDR3 DNA sequence: TGTGCCAGCAGCTTGAGGGGGGACCCTGGAAACACCATATATTTT. The chain is built from TRBV5-5 and TRBJ1-3; a possible D gene is TRBD1 (6 bases). The CDR3 is 15 amino acids. With 1 base removed from V and 2 bases from J, the gap between germline ends came to 10 bases. Germline V gene lookup returns CDR1 SGHKS and CDR2 YYEKEE (reference sequence).

The chain employs TRBV6-5 and TRBJ2-3, with TRBD2 matching 9 bases. Germline V gene sequence: CDR1 MNHEY, CDR2 SVGAGI. The CDR3 is 13 residues long. With V trimmed by 4 bases and J by 14 bases, 10 bases remained unmatched. CDR3 DNA sequence: TGTGCCAGCAGTTCGGGACTAGCAGGCTCGGCGTATTTT. Residues: CASSSGLAGSAYF.

This rearrangement joins TRBV6-5 to TRBJ2-7; TRBD2 is a possible D gene (5 bases). Trimming shortened V by 2 bases and J by 2 bases, and 13 bases separated the two germline ends. CDR1 and CDR2 from the germline V gene are MNHEY and SVGAGI. This CDR3 comprises 15 residues. The CDR3 spells CASSYTISEAYEQYF. The CDR3 coding sequence is TGTGCCAGCAGTTACACCATTAGCGAGGCCTACGAGCAGTACTTC.

The chain links TRBV5-6 to TRBJ2-3; maybe TRBD1 (6 bases). This CDR3 is 14 amino acids long. V shed 0 bases and J shed 4 bases, with 9 bases lying between them. CDR1 SGHDT and CDR2 YYEEEE come from the germline V gene. The CDR3 coding sequence is TGTGCCAGCAGCTTGGGGCAGGGGCCAGATACGCAGTATTTT. Residues: CASSLGQGPDTQYF.

This chain connects TRBV18 to TRBJ2-7, with 9 bases lining up with TRBD1. Germline V lookup: CDR1 KGHSH, CDR2 LQKENI. J lost 5 bases, V lost 2 bases, and 1 base had no gene match. The CDR3 has 13 residues. This CDR3 reads CASSPWDRDEQYF. CDR3 nucleotides: TGTGCCAGCTCACCATGGGACAGGGACGAGCAGTACTTC.

The chain is built from TRBV27 and TRBJ2-1; TRBD1 is a possible D gene (6 bases). Trimming shortened V by 4 bases and J by 7 bases, and 14 bases separated the two germline ends. CDR1 and CDR2 from the germline V gene are MNHEY and SMNVEV (reference sequence). This CDR3 is 14 amino acids long. CDR3 amino acids: CASSSGTRGNEQFF. Here the CDR3 DNA reads TGTGCCAGCAGTTCGGGGACGAGGGGGAATGAGCAGTTCTTC.

The gene calls are TRBV27 and TRBJ2-3, with a tentative D call TRBD1 (5 bases). From germline, CDR1 is MNHEY and CDR2 SMNVEV (reference sequence). The CDR3 length is 14 residues. Deletions cut 5 bases from V and 4 bases from J, with 13 bases between. Written as DNA, the CDR3 is TGTGCCAGCAGTCCATGGTTGGGGCCAGATACGCAGTATTTT. The encoded protein is CASSPWLGPDTQYF.

The V gene is TRBV4-2, the J gene TRBJ2-1; D perhaps matches TRBD2 (7 bases). CDR1 and CDR2 from the germline V gene are LGHNA and YNFKEQ. The V end lost 1 base, the J end lost 8 bases, and 24 bases lay between the germline ends. This CDR3 region has 18 residues. CDR3 sequence: CASSQGALMGGAIYEQFF. For the CDR3, the DNA is TGTGCCAGCAGCCAAGGAGCCCTAATGGGGGGGGCCATATATGAGCAGTTCTTC.

The rearrangement uses TRBV5-4 and TRBJ1-1, with 10 bases that match TRBD1. The CDR3 is made up of 15 amino acids. J was trimmed by 0 bases and V by 5 bases; bases with no gene match: 4. Germline V CDR1 and CDR2: SGHNT, YYREEE (reference sequence). As DNA, the CDR3 is TGTGCCAGCAGATCCGGACAGGGGGTGAACACTGAAGCTTTCTTT. As protein: CASRSGQGVNTEAFF.

This chain joins TRBV10-3 and TRBJ1-2; no definite D call. Germline V CDR1 and CDR2: ENHRY, SYGVKD. The CDR3 spans 14 residues. V was shortened by 6 bases and J by 0 bases, with 11 bases between the two germline ends. Here the CDR3 reads CAIRAATSNYGYTF. For the CDR3, the DNA is TGTGCCATCAGGGCAGCAACTTCTAACTATGGCTACACCTTC.

The chain carries TRBV7-9 and TRBJ2-3, with D perhaps TRBD1 or TRBD2 (5 bases each). Germline CDR1 and CDR2: SEHNR and FQNEAQ (reference sequence). Deletions cut 7 bases from V and 4 bases from J, with 12 bases between. The CDR3 is made up of 13 amino acids. The CDR3: CASIRGSADTQYF. As DNA, the CDR3 is TGTGCCAGCATTAGGGGTAGCGCAGATACGCAGTATTTT.

The chain couples TRBV4-3 to TRBJ2-1; TRBD2 matches 9 bases. CDR3 length: 16 amino acids. The V gene's germline CDR1 is LGHNA and CDR2 YSLEER. V trimming: 5 bases; J trimming: 4 bases; junction bases outside the gene matches: 9. CDR3 amino acids: CASSSLSGGPYNEQFF. CDR3 bases: TGCGCCAGCAGCTCCTTAAGCGGGGGGCCTTACAATGAGCAGTTCTTC.

The sample holds one count of this clone. The V call is TRBV4-1, the J call TRBJ1-1; D perhaps matches TRBD1 (6 bases). Germline loops: CDR1 MGHRA, CDR2 YSYEKL. Trimming cost V 2 bases and J 0 bases, with 16 bases left between them. The CDR3 contains 17 residues. The CDR3 DNA is TGCGCCAGCAGCCAACAAAGACAGGCCACCATGAACACTGAAGCTTTCTTT. As protein: CASSQQRQATMNTEAFF.

V and J are TRBV10-3 and TRBJ1-4, with unresolved D. Looked up from germline, CDR1 is ENHRY and CDR2 is SYGVKD. The CDR3 consists of 14 residues. V lost 0 bases and J 5 bases, leaving 7 bases between the germline ends. CDR3 amino acids: CAISESGWNEKLFF. CDR3 nucleotides: TGTGCCATCAGTGAGTCGGGGTGGAATGAAAAACTGTTTTTT.

The chain joins TRBV5-5 to TRBJ2-7; D possibly corresponds to TRBD2 (6 bases). Trimming cost V 4 bases and J 7 bases, with 12 bases left between them. Germline CDR1 is SGHKS and CDR2 is YYEKEE (reference sequence). The CDR3 consists of 12 residues. For the CDR3, the DNA is TGTGCCAGCAGCCAGGGACTGCTGGAGCAGTACTTC. This encodes CASSQGLLEQYF.

The rearrangement uses TRBV5-6 and TRBJ1-2; D gene uncertain. Trimming stripped 3 bases from V and 4 bases from J, with 10 bases between. The length of the CDR3 is 13 residues. CDR1 and CDR2 (germline): SGHDT, YYEEEE. CDR3 bases: TGTGCCAGCAGCTCTCCCGTAGGCTATGGCTACACCTTC. Encoded protein: CASSSPVGYGYTF.

This chain links TRBV5-1 with TRBJ2-5; 10 bases fit TRBD2. Germline trimming cut 2 bases from V and 6 bases from J; bases unmatched to any gene: 4. Germline values: CDR1 SGHRS, CDR2 YFSETQ. The CDR3 is 14 residues long. The CDR3 protein is CASSFEREGQTQYF. The CDR3 bases are TGCGCCAGCAGCTTTGAGCGGGAGGGACAGACCCAGTACTTC.

The chain carries TRBV6-6 and TRBJ2-2, with D unresolved. The V end was cut by 5 bases, the J end by 6 bases, with 10 bases between. There are 13 residues in the CDR3. CDR1 is MNHNY, CDR2 SVGAGI, per germline (reference sequence). CDR3 sequence: CASSNVHSGELFF. CDR3 sequence (DNA): TGTGCCAGCAGTAACGTACACTCCGGGGAGCTGTTTTTT.

The rearrangement joins TRBV7-8 to TRBJ2-1; D uncertain. The V gene's germline CDR1 is SGHVS and CDR2 FQNEAQ. The germline V and J ends were trimmed by 1 base and 9 bases, with 13 bases remaining between them. The CDR3 consists of 14 residues. This chain's CDR3 is CASSLGHRLGEQFF. In DNA form, the CDR3 reads TGTGCCAGCAGCTTAGGGCACCGCTTGGGTGAGCAGTTCTTC.

The rearrangement uses TRBV7-9 and TRBJ2-2, with TRBD2 as a possible D gene (5 bases). Germline assignment: CDR1 SEHNR and CDR2 FQNEAQ (reference sequence). This CDR3 is built from 15 residues. Trimming shortened V by 5 bases and J by 3 bases, and 13 bases separated the two germline ends. CDR3 amino acids: CASSRGLLDTGELFF. In DNA, the CDR3 is TGTGCCAGCAGCCGAGGGTTGTTGGACACCGGGGAGCTGTTTTTT.